This T cell receptor beta chain was recovered during a study of response to subunit inactivated influenza vaccine. Regarding this clonotype: As yet, its antigen is unknown.

Overall study results and limits: That few new T cells are recruited by each seasonal influenza vaccination was the authors' suggestion.

TCRdb re-analysed the RT-PCR reads in MiXCR, keeping a single row per CDR3 protein. The table includes roughly 570,000 distinct CDR3 sequences, roughly 15% detected once. The CDR3 is 16 residues long. The V and J ends lost 5 bases and 2 bases, in that order; junction bases with no gene match: 10. CDR1 and CDR2 (germline): MGHDK, SYGVNS. The sample consisted of PBMCs from blood, taken 11 to 12 days after vaccination. This receptor was obtained from a man aged 50 to 60 who received an inactivated influenza vaccine. The chain recombines TRBV25-1 with TRBJ2-7; the match to TRBD1 covers 9 bases. DNA for the CDR3: TGTGCCAGCAGTCCCACAGGGGGCCCATTCACCTACGAGCAGTACTTC. Its translation is CASSPTGGPFTYEQYF.